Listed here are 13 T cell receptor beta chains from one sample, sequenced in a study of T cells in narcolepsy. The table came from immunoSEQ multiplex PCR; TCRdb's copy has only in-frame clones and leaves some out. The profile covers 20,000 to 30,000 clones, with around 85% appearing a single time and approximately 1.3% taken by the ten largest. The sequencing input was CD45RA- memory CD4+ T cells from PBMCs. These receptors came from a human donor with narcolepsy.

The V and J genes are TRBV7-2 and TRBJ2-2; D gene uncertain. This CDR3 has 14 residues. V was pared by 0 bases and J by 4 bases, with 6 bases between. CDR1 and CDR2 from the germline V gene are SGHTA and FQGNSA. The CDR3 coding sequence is TGTGCCAGCAGCTTAGCGTACGGCACCGGGGAGCTGTTTTTT. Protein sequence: CASSLAYGTGELFF.

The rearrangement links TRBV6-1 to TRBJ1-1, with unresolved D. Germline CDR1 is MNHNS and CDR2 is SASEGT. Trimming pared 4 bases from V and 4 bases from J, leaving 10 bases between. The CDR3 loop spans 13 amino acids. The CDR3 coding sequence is TGTGCCAGCAGTGTAGGCTGGAGCACTGAAGCTTTCTTT. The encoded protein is CASSVGWSTEAFF.

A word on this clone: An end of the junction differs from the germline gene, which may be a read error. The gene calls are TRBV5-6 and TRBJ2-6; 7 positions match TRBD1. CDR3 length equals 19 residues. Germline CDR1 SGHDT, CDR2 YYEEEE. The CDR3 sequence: CASSFLLTGPFSEANVLTF. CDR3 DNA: TGTGCCAGCAGTTTCCTCCTGACAGGGCCCTTCTCTGAGGCCAACGTCCTGACTTTC.

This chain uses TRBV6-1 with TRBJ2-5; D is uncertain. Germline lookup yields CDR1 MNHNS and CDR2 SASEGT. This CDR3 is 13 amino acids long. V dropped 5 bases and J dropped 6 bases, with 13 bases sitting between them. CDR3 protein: CASSPRDPKTQYF. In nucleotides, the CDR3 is TGTGCCAGCAGTCCGAGAGATCCAAAGACCCAGTACTTC.

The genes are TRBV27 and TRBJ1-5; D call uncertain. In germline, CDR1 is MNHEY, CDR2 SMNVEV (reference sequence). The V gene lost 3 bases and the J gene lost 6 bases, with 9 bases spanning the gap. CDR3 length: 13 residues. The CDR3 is CASSFQVSQPQHF. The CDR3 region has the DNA TGTGCCAGCAGTTTCCAGGTTTCTCAGCCCCAGCATTTT.

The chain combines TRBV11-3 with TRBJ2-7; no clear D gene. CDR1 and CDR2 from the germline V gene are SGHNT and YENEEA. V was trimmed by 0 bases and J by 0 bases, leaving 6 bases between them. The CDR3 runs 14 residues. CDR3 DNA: TGTGCCAGCAGCTTAGATGGCATCTCCTACGAGCAGTACTTC. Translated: CASSLDGISYEQYF.

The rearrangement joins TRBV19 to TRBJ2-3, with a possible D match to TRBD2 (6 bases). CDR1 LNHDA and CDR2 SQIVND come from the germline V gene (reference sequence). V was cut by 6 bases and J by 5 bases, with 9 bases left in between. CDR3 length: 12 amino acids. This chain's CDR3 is CASRGTEDTQYF. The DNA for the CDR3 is TGTGCCAGTAGGGGGACTGAAGATACGCAGTATTTT.

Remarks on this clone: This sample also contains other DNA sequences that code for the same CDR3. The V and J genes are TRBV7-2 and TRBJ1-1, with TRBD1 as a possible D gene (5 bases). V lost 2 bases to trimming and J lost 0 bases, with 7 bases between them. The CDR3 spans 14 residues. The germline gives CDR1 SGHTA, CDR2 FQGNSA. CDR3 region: CASSLKGLNTEAFF. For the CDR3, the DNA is TGTGCCAGCAGCTTAAAGGGGTTGAACACTGAAGCTTTCTTT.

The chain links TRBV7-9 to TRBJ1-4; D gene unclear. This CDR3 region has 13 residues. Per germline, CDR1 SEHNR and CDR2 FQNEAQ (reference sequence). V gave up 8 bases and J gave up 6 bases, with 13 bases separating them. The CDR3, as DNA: TGTGCCAGCGTAGCGGATTACGATGAAAAACTGTTTTTT. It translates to CASVADYDEKLFF.

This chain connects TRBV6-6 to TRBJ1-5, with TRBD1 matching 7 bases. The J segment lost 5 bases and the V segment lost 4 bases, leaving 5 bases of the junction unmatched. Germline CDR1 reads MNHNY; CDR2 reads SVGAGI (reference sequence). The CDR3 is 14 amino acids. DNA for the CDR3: TGTGCCAGCAGTTTTGGGACAGATGATCAGCCCCAGCATTTT. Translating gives CASSFGTDDQPQHF.

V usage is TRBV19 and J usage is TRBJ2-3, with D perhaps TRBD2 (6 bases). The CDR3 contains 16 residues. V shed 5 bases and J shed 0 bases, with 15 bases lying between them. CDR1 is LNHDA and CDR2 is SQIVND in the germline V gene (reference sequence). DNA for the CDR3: TGTGCCAGTAGTGAAGGGACTGGATTAAGCACAGATACGCAGTATTTT. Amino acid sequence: CASSEGTGLSTDTQYF.

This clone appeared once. The CDR3 region is CASQTSGEGTGELFF. The CDR3 DNA sequence: TGTGCCAGCCAGACTAGCGGAGAGGGAACCGGGGAGCTGTTTTTT. The chain carries TRBV28 and TRBJ2-2, with TRBD2 identical over 9 bases. Germline V gene lookup returns CDR1 MDHEN and CDR2 SYDVKM. V shed 8 bases and J 5 bases; nucleotides not matched to a gene: 9. This CDR3 has 15 amino acids.

Written as DNA, the CDR3 is TGTGCCAGCAGTTTATTGCGGGGGGCGGCGGAGACCCAGTACTTC. It is translated as CASSLLRGAAETQYF. The rearrangement joins TRBV28 to TRBJ2-5; 8 bases are a match to TRBD2. Germline V gene sequence: CDR1 MDHEN, CDR2 SYDVKM. The CDR3 runs to 15 residues. The V gene end was trimmed by 1 base and the J gene end by 5 bases; junction bases not matched to a gene: 6.